One and the same sample provided the 6 T cell receptor beta chains below, sequenced in a study of Graves' ophthalmopathy and Graves' hyperthyroidism. The authors amplified TCR beta CDR3 regions from RNA transcripts. The workflow started with a first-round RT-PCR run with HTBI primers and then moved on to a second-round multiplex PCR. TCRdb ran MiXCR on the multiplex PCR reads and lists one entry per CDR3 protein. Here the sample spans 340,000 or so distinct CDR3 sequences, about a sixth being singletons. The sequenced material came from peripheral blood. Receptor source: an adult man with Graves' ophthalmopathy.

This clonotype was observed at least ten times. This sequence joins TRBV7-2 and TRBJ1-5; D is undetermined. There are 15 residues in the CDR3. The V gene's germline CDR1 is SGHTA and CDR2 FQGNSA. Trimming took off 4 bases at V and 4 bases at J, with 14 bases between the two ends. The CDR3 bases are TGTGCCAGCAGCTACAATTCGGGGTGGAATCAGCCCCAGCATTTT. It yields the protein CASSYNSGWNQPQHF.

This clonotype was seen a few times. This chain joins TRBV28 and TRBJ2-7, with TRBD1 matching 9 bases. After removal of 3 bases from V and 4 bases from J, the junction contained 7 bases not matched to a gene. Germline lookup yields CDR1 MDHEN and CDR2 SYDVKM. This CDR3 region has 15 residues. The CDR3 region has the DNA TGTGCCAGCAGTTTTATGGGACAGGGCCCTTACGAGCAGTACTTC. Translation gives CASSFMGQGPYEQYF.

This clonotype was found a few times. The J gene is TRBJ2-7, the V gene TRBV9; 10 nucleotides agree with TRBD2. This CDR3 is 15 amino acids long. After removal of 5 bases from V and 4 bases from J, the junction contained 9 bases not matched to a gene. In germline, CDR1 is SGDLS, CDR2 YYNGEE. DNA for the CDR3: TGTGCCAGCAGTATAGCGGGGGGATTCGGGTACGAGCAGTACTTC. It translates to CASSIAGGFGYEQYF.

In its sample, this clonotype was seen many times. V gene TRBV5-1 combines with J gene TRBJ2-7; D gene uncertain. This CDR3 contains 13 residues. Per germline, CDR1 SGHRS and CDR2 YFSETQ. Trimming cost V 4 bases and J 3 bases, with 11 bases left between them. The CDR3 is CASSIDLDYEQYF. Written as DNA, the CDR3 is TGCGCCAGCAGCATCGACTTGGACTACGAGCAGTACTTC.

Details on this clonotype: This may be a read error, as it is one base from a much larger clone. Because it lacks the conserved phenylalanine or tryptophan at the end, this CDR3 is likely a read error. V gene TRBV4-3 combines with J gene TRBJ2-7; no reliable D call. Germline assignment: CDR1 LGHNA and CDR2 YSLEER. V dropped 1 base and J dropped 0 bases, with 13 bases sitting between them. This CDR3 comprises 16 residues. The CDR3 protein is CASSQVSGVSSYEQYI. CDR3 nucleotides: TGCGCCAGCAGCCAAGTGAGTGGGGTTAGCTCCTACGAGCAGTACATC.

This clonotype appeared many times. The chain carries TRBV7-2 and TRBJ2-5, with a possible D match to TRBD2 (5 bases). The V end lost 5 bases, the J end lost 5 bases, and 15 bases lay between the germline ends. The CDR3 consists of 14 residues. Germline V lookup: CDR1 SGHTA, CDR2 FQGNSA. As DNA, the CDR3 is TGTGCCAGCAGCCCCCCCCAAAAGCGGGAGACCCAGTACTTC. Protein: CASSPPQKRETQYF.